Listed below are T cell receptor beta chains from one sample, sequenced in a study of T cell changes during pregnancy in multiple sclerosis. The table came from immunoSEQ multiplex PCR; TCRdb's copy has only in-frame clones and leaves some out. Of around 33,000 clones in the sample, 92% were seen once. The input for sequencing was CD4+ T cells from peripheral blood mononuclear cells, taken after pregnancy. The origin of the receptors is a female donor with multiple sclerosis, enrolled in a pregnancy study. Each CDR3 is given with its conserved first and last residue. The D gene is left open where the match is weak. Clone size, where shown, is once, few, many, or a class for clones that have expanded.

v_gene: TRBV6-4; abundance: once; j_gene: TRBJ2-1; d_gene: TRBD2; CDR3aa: CASRARLAFMHEQFF; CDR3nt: TGTGCCAGCAGGGCCCGACTAGCTTTCATGCATGAGCAGTTCTTC
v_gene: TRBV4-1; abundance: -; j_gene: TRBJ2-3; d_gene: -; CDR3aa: CASSFRQSTDTQYF; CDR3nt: TGCGCCAGCAGCTTTCGACAAAGCACAGATACGCAGTATTTT
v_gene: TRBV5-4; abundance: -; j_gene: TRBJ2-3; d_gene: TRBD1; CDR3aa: CASSPRTGPSTDTQYF; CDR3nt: TGTGCCAGCAGTCCCCGGACAGGACCGAGCACAGATACGCAGTATTTT
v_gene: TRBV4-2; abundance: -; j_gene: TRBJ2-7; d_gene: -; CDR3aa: CASSQDSLTSSYEQYF; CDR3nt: TGTGCCAGCAGCCAAGACTCCTTGACTAGCTCCTACGAGCAGTACTTC
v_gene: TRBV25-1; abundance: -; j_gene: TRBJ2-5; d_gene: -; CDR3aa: CASSEYFGAGANQETQYF; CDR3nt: TGTGCCAGCAGTGAATATTTTGGTGCAGGGGCTAACCAAGAGACCCAGTACTTC
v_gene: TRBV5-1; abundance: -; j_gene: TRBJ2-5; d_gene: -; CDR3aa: CASSLQETQYF; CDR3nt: TGCGCCAGCAGCTTGCAGGAGACCCAGTACTTC
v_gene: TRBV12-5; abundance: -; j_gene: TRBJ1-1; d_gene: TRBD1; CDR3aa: CASGLGRWDRDTEAFF; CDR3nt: TGTGCTAGTGGTTTGGGGCGGTGGGACAGGGACACTGAAGCTTTCTTT
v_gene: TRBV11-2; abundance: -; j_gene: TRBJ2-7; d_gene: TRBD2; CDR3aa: CASSFGGDEQYF; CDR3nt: TGTGCCAGCAGCTTTGGGGGGGACGAGCAGTACTTC
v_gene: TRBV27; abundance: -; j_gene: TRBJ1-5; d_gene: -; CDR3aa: CASSLSRNQPQHF; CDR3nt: TGTGCCAGCAGTTTATCCAGAAATCAGCCCCAGCATTTT
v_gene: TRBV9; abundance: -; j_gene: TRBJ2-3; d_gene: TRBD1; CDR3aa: CASSDRQGYTDTQYF; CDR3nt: TGTGCCAGCAGCGACCGACAGGGGTACACAGATACGCAGTATTTT
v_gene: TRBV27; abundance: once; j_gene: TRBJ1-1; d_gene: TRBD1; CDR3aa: CASSPRGQGDLWLMNTEAFF; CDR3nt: TGTGCCAGCAGTCCCCGCGGACAGGGGGATTTATGGCTGATGAACACTGAAGCTTTCTTT
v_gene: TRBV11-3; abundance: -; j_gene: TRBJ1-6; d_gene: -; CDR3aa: CASSLGGYNSPLHF; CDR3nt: TGTGCCAGCAGCTTAGGCGGCTATAATTCACCCCTCCACTTT
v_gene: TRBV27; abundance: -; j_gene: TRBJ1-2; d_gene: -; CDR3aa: CASSFQGSSYGYTF; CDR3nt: TGTGCCAGCAGTTTTCAGGGGTCATCATATGGCTACACCTTC
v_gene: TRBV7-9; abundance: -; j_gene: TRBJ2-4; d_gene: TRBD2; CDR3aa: CASSSGGNEFVNIQYF; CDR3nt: TGTGCCAGCAGCTCGGGAGGGAACGAGTTCGTAAACATTCAGTACTTC
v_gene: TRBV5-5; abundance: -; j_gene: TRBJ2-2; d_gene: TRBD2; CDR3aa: CASSLYGGASTGELFF; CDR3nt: TGTGCCAGCAGCTTGTACGGGGGGGCCAGCACCGGGGAGCTGTTTTTT